Here is one T cell receptor beta chain with its context. Germline V CDR1 and CDR2: SGHTA, FQGNSA. The CDR3 has 19 amino acids. Trimming removed 1 base at V and 3 bases at J, with 24 bases between. The record originates from a study of T cell responses to AZD1222 COVID-19 vaccine. Sequencing was performed with immunoSEQ multiplex PCR; in TCRdb, only in-frame clones are kept and a portion is missing. The sample gives over 110,000 clones, around 93% of which show up once; approximately 2.8% is in the top ten. The chain employs TRBV7-2 and TRBJ2-5; a possible D gene is TRBD2 (6 bases). This specimen consisted of peripheral blood, obtained on day 0 of AZD1222 vaccination. The clonotype was recovered from an adult in good health. CDR3 region: CASSLVGWGPLTGEETQYF. CDR3 sequence (DNA): TGTGCCAGCAGCTTAGTCGGGTGGGGCCCCCTGACGGGAGAAGAGACCCAGTACTTC.